The subject of this entry is one T cell receptor (beta chain). The data derive from a study of CD8+ T cells in alopecia areata. Treatment meaning: oral pan-JAK inhibitor, 5-10 mg twice daily. In each case, RNA was isolated and then reverse transcribed into cDNA as the sequencing template. Clones were sequenced by immunoSEQ multiplex PCR, and TCRdb holds only the in-frame ones, with some missing. This table has some 170,000 clones, roughly 63% appearing once. The sequence derives from a human donor with alopecia areata. Sample: CD4+ T cells sorted from blood, taken between weeks 55 and 65, from a patient treated with tofacitinib.

This chain's CDR3 is CASSLTGLSNEKLFF. The CDR3 DNA sequence: TGTGCCAGCAGCTTAACGGGACTGTCTAATGAAAAACTGTTTTTT. V usage is TRBV7-3 and J usage is TRBJ1-4, with TRBD1 as a possible D gene (5 bases). The germline V and J ends were trimmed by 0 bases and 3 bases, with 8 bases remaining between them. The germline gives CDR1 SGHTA, CDR2 FQGTGA. This CDR3 region has 15 residues.